This T cell receptor beta chain was retrieved from a study of control samples from healthy donors and cancer patients. Only in-frame clones appear in the TCRdb table, and some are missing; sequencing was by immunoSEQ multiplex PCR. This sample has roughly 120,000 clones, with 88% found just once. Sequenced material: blood. This clonotype was sampled from a woman between 70 and 85 years old in good health.

The CDR3, as DNA: TGTGCCAGCAGCGCCGGACTAGCGGGGGCCCACCCCTACGAGCAGTACTTC. Translation: CASSAGLAGAHPYEQYF. The rearrangement links TRBV7-8 to TRBJ2-7; 13 bases map to TRBD2. Germline V gene data show CDR1 as SGHVS and CDR2 as FQNEAQ. The CDR3 is made up of 17 amino acids. The junction had 9 bases not matched to a gene; V was cut back by 5 bases and J by 2 bases.